This T cell receptor beta chain was identified in a study of blood T cell repertoires in COVID-19. Original methodology: Amplification with reference gene primers provided the estimates of nucleated cell counts. Method: immunoSEQ multiplex PCR; TCRdb's copy keeps in-frame clones and lacks some. The DNA gave D and trimming, while V, J and clone size come from that table. The sample has about 73,000 clones; 82% are singletons. The CDR3 is 13 residues long. Germline V lookup: CDR1 LGHNT, CDR2 FRNRAP. V lost 6 bases to trimming and J lost 6 bases, with 14 bases between them. Sequencing was carried out using peripheral blood. This clonotype was obtained from a woman aged 55 to 70 with acute or convalescent COVID-19. V usage is TRBV12-5 and J usage is TRBJ1-1; D not resolved. Here the CDR3 reads CASGVRGGSEAFF. CDR3 in DNA: TGTGCTAGTGGGGTGCGAGGTGGGTCTGAAGCTTTCTTT. Full variable domain (remainder filled in from reference TRBV12-5 and TRBJ1-1): DARVTQTPRHKVTEMGQEVTMRCQPILGHNTVFWYRQTMMQGLELLAYFRNRAPLDDSGMPKDRFSAEMPDATLATLKIQPSEPRDSAVYFCASGVRGGSEAFFGQGTRLTVV.